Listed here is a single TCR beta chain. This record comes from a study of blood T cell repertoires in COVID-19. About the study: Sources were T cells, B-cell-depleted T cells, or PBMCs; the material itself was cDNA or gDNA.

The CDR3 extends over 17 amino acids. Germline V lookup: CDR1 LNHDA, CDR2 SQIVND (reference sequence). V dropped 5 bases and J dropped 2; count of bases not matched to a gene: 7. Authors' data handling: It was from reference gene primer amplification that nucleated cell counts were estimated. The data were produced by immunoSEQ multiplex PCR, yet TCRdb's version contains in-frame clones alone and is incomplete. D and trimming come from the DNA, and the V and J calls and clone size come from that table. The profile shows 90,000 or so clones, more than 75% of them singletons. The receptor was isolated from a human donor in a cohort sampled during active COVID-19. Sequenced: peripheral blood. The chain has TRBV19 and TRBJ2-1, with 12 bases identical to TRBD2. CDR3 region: CASSPSTSGGPYNEQFF. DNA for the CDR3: TGTGCCAGTAGTCCCTCGACTAGCGGGGGCCCCTACAATGAGCAGTTCTTC.